The following is a TCR beta chain sequence with its context. Those who participated ranged in age from about 18 to 89 years and resided in about two dozen US areas. Cohorts were assigned according to the clinical history that participants reported. This CDR3 spans 16 amino acids. The trim removed 5 bases at V and 2 bases at J, leaving 12 bases unmatched. Germline CDR1 SEHNR, CDR2 FQNEAQ (reference sequence). Produced via immunoSEQ multiplex PCR; TCRdb's table is partial and in-frame only. The top ten clones hold about 0.57% of a sample with about 440,000 clones, around 91% of them seen once. These data are taken from a study of blood T cell repertoires in COVID-19.

The chain recombines TRBV7-9 with TRBJ2-7, with 7 positions matching TRBD2. Sequencing was performed on PBMCs or T cells enriched from blood (not recorded which). The origin of this receptor is a man aged 18-30 years who had recovered from COVID-19. This chain's CDR3 is CASSHRASGNTYEQYF. As DNA, the CDR3 is TGTGCCAGCAGCCATAGGGCTAGCGGCAATACCTACGAGCAGTACTTC. Variable domain in full (rest from reference TRBV7-9 and TRBJ2-7): DTGVSQNPRHKITKRGQNVTFRCDPISEHNRLYWYRQTLGQGPEFLTYFQNEAQLEKSRLLSDRFSAERPKGSFSTLEIQRTEQGDSAMYLCASSHRASGNTYEQYFGPGTRLTVT.